This is a list of T cell receptor beta chains from one sample in a study of cytomegalovirus exposure and HLA in healthy donors. Assay: immunoSEQ multiplex PCR; the TCRdb copy retains only in-frame clones and omits some. The ten most abundant clones cover 3% to 4% of a sample with 91,000 or so clones. Material for sequencing was PBMCs. The receptors here all came from a woman aged 25 to 39 in good health and CMV-seronegative. The CDR3 runs from the conserved cysteine through the conserved F or W. D genes are given only for firm matches.

V	J	D	DNA	CDR3
TRBV7-8	TRBJ2-1	TRBD2	TGTGCCAGCAGCTTAGTAGGATCGGTAGCGGGGACCAATGAGCAGTTCTTC	CASSLVGSVAGTNEQFF
TRBV11-2	TRBJ2-2	TRBD2	TGTGCCAGCAGCTTAGCCCTAACGGGAGGGTCTGGCGGGGAGCTGTTTTTT	CASSLALTGGSGGELFF
TRBV28	TRBJ2-1	TRBD2	TGTGCCAGCAGTCTTCTAGGCGGGGGGTCCTACAATGAGCAGTTCTTC	CASSLLGGGSYNEQFF
TRBV6-5	TRBJ1-5	NA	TGTGCCAGCAGTACACAGGGAATCGGGCAATCGCCCCAGCATTTT	CASSTQGIGQSPQHF
TRBV28	TRBJ1-2	TRBD1	TGTGCCAGCAGTCTCCCGACAGGGGGTGAGGGTGGCTACACCTTC	CASSLPTGGEGGYTF
TRBV13	TRBJ2-5	TRBD2	TGTGCCAGCAGCGCTACTAGCGGGAGGGCTAGGGAGCAGTACTTC	CASSATSGRAREQYF
TRBV28	TRBJ1-6	NA	TGTGCCAGCAGTTTCGCCCGGTTTAATTCACCCCTCCACTTT	CASSFARFNSPLHF
TRBV7-5	TRBJ1-1	NA	TGTGCCAGAAGCAGATACAGGGCTGAAGCTTTCTTT	CARSRYRAEAFF
TRBV25-1	TRBJ2-7	NA	TGTGCCAGCAGTCCGCAGGGACACGAATCCCGACCGTACGAGCAGTACTTC	CASSPQGHESRPYEQYF
TRBV5-1	TRBJ1-6	NA	TGCGCCAGCAGCTTGGCCCGCGGCAGGGCACACTCACCCCTCCACTTT	CASSLARGRAHSPLHF
TRBV9	TRBJ1-1	NA	TGTGCCAGCAGCGTAGGCAGGGGTGAAGCTTTCTTT	CASSVGRGEAFF
TRBV6-1	TRBJ1-6	TRBD1	TGTGCCAGCATCCAGGGACAGTATAATTCACCCCTCCACTTT	CASIQGQYNSPLHF
TRBV19	TRBJ1-3	NA	TGTGCCAGTAATCAGGGGAGTGGAAACACCATATATTTT	CASNQGSGNTIYF
TRBV25-1	TRBJ1-4	NA	TGTGCCAGCAGTGAATACCAGGGCAGGCTAACTAATGAAAAACTGTTTTTT	CASSEYQGRLTNEKLFF
TRBV7-3	TRBJ2-1	NA	TGTGCCAGCAGCTTAACCGGCAGGGGAGGGACCTACAATGAGCAGTTCTTC	CASSLTGRGGTYNEQFF
TRBV6-6	TRBJ2-7	TRBD1	TGTGCCAGCAGTTATACAGGGGACGAGCAGTACTTC	CASSYTGDEQYF
TRBV9	TRBJ2-2	TRBD2	TGTGCCAGCAGCGCACCCGTAGCGGGGGAGGACACCGGGGAGCTGTTTTTT	CASSAPVAGEDTGELFF
TRBV7-8	TRBJ1-6	TRBD1	TGTGCCAGCAGCCTGGGACAGGGTATTTCACCCCTCCACTTT	CASSLGQGISPLHF
TRBV19	TRBJ1-5	TRBD1	TGTGCCAGTAGTATAACGGGACAGGGCAATCAGCCCCAGCATTTT	CASSITGQGNQPQHF
TRBV2	TRBJ2-2	NA	TGTGCCAGCAGGATGAGCACCGGGGAGCTGTTTTTT	CASRMSTGELFF
TRBV6-5	TRBJ2-1	NA	TGTGCCAGCAGGGGCGGGTCCTACAATGAGCAGTTCTTC	CASRGGSYNEQFF
TRBV2	TRBJ2-5	NA	TGTGCCAGCAGCGGGGAAGAGACCCAGTACTTC	CASSGEETQYF
TRBV9	TRBJ2-5	NA	TGTGCCAGCAGCCCAGCGAGGGAAGAGACCCAGTACTTC	CASSPAREETQYF
TRBV4-1	TRBJ1-2	TRBD1	TGCGCCAGCAGCCACGTGGACAGGGCATACTATGGCTACACCTTC	CASSHVDRAYYGYTF
TRBV10-1	TRBJ2-7	NA	TGCGCCAGCAGTGAGGAGGAGAGCTCCTACGAGCAGTACTTC	CASSEEESSYEQYF
TRBV13	TRBJ2-1	TRBD1	TGTGCCAGCAGCCGGGGACAGGGACTGGACAATGAGCAGTTCTTC	CASSRGQGLDNEQFF
TRBV9	TRBJ1-2	TRBD1	TGTGCCAGCAGCACAGGGGACAGAAGTGGCTACACCTTC	CASSTGDRSGYTF
TRBV6-1	TRBJ1-1	TRBD1	TGTGCCAGCAGTGATCCTAACAGGGGGCGGGTCACTGAAGCTTTCTTT	CASSDPNRGRVTEAFF
TRBV9	TRBJ2-4	NA	TGTGCCAGCAGCAACGGACTAGCCAAAAACATTCAGTACTTC	CASSNGLAKNIQYF
TRBV6-5	TRBJ1-5	TRBD1	TGTGCCAGCAGAGGGGACAGGGAATATCAGCCCCAGCATTTT	CASRGDREYQPQHF
TRBV29-1	TRBJ1-2	TRBD1	TGCAGCGTCACAGGGGGGAATGGCTACACCTTC	CSVTGGNGYTF
TRBV11-2	TRBJ2-7	NA	TGTGCCAGCAGCTTAATGGCCCTCGAGCAGTACTTC	CASSLMALEQYF
TRBV7-3	TRBJ2-5	NA	TGTGCCAGCAGCTTGACAGGAGGCCAAGAGACCCAGTACTTC	CASSLTGGQETQYF
TRBV9	TRBJ1-1	TRBD1	TGTGCCAGCAGCGGGGCGGGAGGACAGGGGGCCGCTGAAGCTTTCTTT	CASSGAGGQGAAEAFF
TRBV2	TRBJ1-2	NA	TGTGCCAGCAGTAATATTAAGGAGGGAACTATATATGGCTACACCTTC	CASSNIKEGTIYGYTF
TRBV6-1	TRBJ1-6	TRBD1	TGTGCCAGCAGTGGACAGGGCAATTCACCCCTCCACTTT	CASSGQGNSPLHF
TRBV10-3	TRBJ1-5	TRBD1	TGTGCCATCAGTGAGGCCGGGACAGGCTATCAGCCCCAGCATTTT	CAISEAGTGYQPQHF
TRBV7-3	TRBJ2-3	NA	TGTGCCAGCAGCTCGGGGAATACGCAGTATTTT	CASSSGNTQYF
TRBV9	TRBJ2-7	TRBD1	TGTGCCAGCAGCGACCCGGGACAGGGCTACGAGCAGTACTTC	CASSDPGQGYEQYF
TRBV28	TRBJ2-7	NA	TGTGCCAGCATCCTAGGGAGGGGACATACCAGGTACGAGCAGTACTTC	CASILGRGHTRYEQYF
TRBV4-1	TRBJ2-7	NA	TGCGCCAGCAGCCCCGGGCGAGGGGGGGGTTCCTACGAGCAGTACTTC	CASSPGRGGGSYEQYF
TRBV28	TRBJ2-1	NA	TGTGCCAGCAGTTTACCTTTAGACATCGGGCAGTTCTTC	CASSLPLDIGQFF